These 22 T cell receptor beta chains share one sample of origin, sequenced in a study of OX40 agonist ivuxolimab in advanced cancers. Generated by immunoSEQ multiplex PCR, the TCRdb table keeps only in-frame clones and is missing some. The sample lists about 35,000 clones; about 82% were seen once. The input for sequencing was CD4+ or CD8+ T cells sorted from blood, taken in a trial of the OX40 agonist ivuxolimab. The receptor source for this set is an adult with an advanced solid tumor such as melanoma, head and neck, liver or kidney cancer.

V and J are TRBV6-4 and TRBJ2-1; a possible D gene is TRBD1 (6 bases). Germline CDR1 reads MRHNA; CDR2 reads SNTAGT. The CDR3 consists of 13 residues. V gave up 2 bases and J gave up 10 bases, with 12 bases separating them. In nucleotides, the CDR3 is TGTGCCAGCAGTGACACGGACAGACAGGAGCAGTTCTTC. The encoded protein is CASSDTDRQEQFF.

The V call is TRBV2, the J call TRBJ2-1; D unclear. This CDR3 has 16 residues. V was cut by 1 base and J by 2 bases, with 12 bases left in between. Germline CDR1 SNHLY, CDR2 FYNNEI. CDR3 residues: CASSEVSRVPYNEQFF. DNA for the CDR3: TGTGCCAGCAGTGAAGTCAGCCGCGTCCCCTACAATGAGCAGTTCTTC. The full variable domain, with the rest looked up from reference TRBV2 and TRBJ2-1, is EPEVTQTPSHQVTQMGQEVILRCVPISNHLYFYWYRQILGQKVEFLVSFYNNEISEKSEIFDDQFSVERPDGSNFTLKIRSTKLEDSAMYFCASSEVSRVPYNEQFFGPGTRLTVL.

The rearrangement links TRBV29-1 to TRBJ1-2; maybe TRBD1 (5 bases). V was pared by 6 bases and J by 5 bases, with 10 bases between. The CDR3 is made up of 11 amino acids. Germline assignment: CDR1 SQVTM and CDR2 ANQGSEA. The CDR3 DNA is TGCAGCGTCCGGGGGGAATATGGCTACACCTTC. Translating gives CSVRGEYGYTF. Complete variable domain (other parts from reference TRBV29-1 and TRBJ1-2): SAVISQKPSRDICQRGTSLTIQCQVDSQVTMMFWYRQQPGQSLTLIATANQGSEATYESGFVIDKFPISRPNLTFSTLTVSNMSPEDSSIYLCSVRGEYGYTFGSGTRLTVV.

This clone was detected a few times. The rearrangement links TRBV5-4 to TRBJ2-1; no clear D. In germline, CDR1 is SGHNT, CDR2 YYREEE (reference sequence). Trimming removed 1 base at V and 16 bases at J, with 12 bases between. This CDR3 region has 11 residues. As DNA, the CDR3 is TGTGCCAGCAGCTTGTCTGGACCATTCTTCTTC. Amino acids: CASSLSGPFFF. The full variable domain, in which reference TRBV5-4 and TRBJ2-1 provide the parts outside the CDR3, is ETGVTQSPTHLIKTRGQQVTLRCSSQSGHNTVSWYQQALGQGPQFIFQYYREEENGRGNFPPRFSGLQFPNYSSELNVNALELDDSALYLCASSLSGPFFFGPGTRLTVL.

The CDR3 nucleotides are TGTGCCAGCAGCCAAGGGGACGGCAGGGGAATTGGAAACACCATATATTTT. Residues: CASSQGDGRGIGNTIYF. V gene TRBV4-2 combines with J gene TRBJ1-3, with D possibly being TRBD1 (6 bases). Germline CDR1 and CDR2: LGHNA and YNFKEQ. CDR3 length: 17 amino acids. V was cut by 1 base and J by 3 bases, with 16 bases left in between.

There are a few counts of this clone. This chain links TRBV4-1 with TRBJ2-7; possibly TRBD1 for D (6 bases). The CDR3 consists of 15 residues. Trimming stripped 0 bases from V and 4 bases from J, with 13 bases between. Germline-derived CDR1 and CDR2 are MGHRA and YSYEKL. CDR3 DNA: TGCGCCAGCAGCCAAGAGCAGGGGACCCTTTACGAGCAGTACTTC. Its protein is CASSQEQGTLYEQYF.

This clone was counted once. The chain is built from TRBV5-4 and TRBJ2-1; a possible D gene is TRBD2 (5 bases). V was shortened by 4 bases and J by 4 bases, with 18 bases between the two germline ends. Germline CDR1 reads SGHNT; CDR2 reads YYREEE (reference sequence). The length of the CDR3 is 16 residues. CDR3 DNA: TGTGCCAGCAGCCAAGATACCAGCGGCCCATACAATGAGCAGTTCTTC. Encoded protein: CASSQDTSGPYNEQFF.

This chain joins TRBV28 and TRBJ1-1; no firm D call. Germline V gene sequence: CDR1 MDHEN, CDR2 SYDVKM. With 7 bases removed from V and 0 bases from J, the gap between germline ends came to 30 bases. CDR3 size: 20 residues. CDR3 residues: CASTPTIGIVRISMNTEAFF. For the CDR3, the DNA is TGTGCCAGCACCCCCACTATAGGCATTGTCAGGATCTCGATGAACACTGAAGCTTTCTTT.

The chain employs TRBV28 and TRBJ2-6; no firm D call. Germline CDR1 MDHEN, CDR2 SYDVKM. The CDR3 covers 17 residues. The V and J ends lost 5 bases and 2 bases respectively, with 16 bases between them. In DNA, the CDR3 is TGTGCCAGCAGTCCCCCGGGTCTTAGTACTGGGGCCAACGTCCTGACTTTC. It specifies CASSPPGLSTGANVLTF.

The CDR3 DNA follows: TGTGCCAGCAGTTCAGTACGGGACTCCGGTAATGAGCAGTTCTTC. It yields the protein CASSSVRDSGNEQFF. V usage is TRBV27 and J usage is TRBJ2-1; possibly TRBD2 for D (6 bases). Trimming removed 4 bases from V and 7 bases from J, with 17 bases in between. There are 15 residues in the CDR3. The germline V gene encodes CDR1 MNHEY and CDR2 SMNVEV (reference sequence).

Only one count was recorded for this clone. This chain's CDR3 is CASSQGRTSYGYTF. The DNA for the CDR3 is TGTGCCAGCAGCCAAGGTAGGACAAGCTATGGCTACACCTTC. The chain joins TRBV4-2 to TRBJ1-2, with D tentatively TRBD1 (5 bases). The germline V gene has CDR1 LGHNA and CDR2 YNFKEQ. The CDR3 contains 14 residues. Trimming cost V 1 base and J 4 bases, with 10 bases left between them.

CDR3 coding DNA: TGTGCCAGTAGTATAACAGCGGGGGACCACTACTACAATGAGCAGTTCTTC. It is translated as CASSITAGDHYYNEQFF. V is TRBV19 and J is TRBJ2-1, with TRBD2 matching over 8 bases. Unmatched junction bases numbered 9, after V lost 2 bases and J lost 3 bases. The CDR3 runs 17 residues. Germline CDR1 is LNHDA and CDR2 is SQIVND (reference sequence).

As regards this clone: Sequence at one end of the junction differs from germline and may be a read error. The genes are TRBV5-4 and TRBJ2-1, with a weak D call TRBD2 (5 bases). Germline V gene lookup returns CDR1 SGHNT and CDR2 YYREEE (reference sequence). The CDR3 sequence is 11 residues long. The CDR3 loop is CTSSSGGEQFF. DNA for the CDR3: TGTACCAGCAGTTCCGGCGGGGAGCAGTTCTTC.

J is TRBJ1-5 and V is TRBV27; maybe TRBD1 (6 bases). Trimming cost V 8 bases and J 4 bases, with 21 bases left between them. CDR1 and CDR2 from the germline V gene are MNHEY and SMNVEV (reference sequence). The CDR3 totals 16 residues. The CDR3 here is CASSLLGGRWNQPQHF. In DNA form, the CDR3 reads TGTGCCAGCTCCCTTCTGGGGGGGCGATGGAATCAGCCCCAGCATTTT.

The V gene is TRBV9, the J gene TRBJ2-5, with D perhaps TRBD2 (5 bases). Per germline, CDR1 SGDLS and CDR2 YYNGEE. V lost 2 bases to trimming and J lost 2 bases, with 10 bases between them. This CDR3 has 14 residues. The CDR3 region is CASSVRSGQETQYF. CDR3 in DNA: TGTGCCAGCAGCGTTAGGAGCGGACAAGAGACCCAGTACTTC.

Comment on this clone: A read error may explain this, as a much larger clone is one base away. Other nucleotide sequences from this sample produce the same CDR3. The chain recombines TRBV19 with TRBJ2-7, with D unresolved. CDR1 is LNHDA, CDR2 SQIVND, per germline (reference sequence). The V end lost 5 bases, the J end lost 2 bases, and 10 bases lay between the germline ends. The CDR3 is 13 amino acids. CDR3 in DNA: TGTGCCAGTAGTTCTGACGGAGCCTACGAGCAGTACTTC. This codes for CASSSDGAYEQYF.

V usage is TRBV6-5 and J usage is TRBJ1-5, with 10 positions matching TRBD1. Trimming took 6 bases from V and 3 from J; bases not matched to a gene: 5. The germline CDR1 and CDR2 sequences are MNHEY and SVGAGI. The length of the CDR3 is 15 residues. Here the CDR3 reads CASSSRQGANQPQHF. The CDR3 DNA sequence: TGTGCCAGCAGCTCTAGACAGGGGGCCAATCAGCCCCAGCATTTT.

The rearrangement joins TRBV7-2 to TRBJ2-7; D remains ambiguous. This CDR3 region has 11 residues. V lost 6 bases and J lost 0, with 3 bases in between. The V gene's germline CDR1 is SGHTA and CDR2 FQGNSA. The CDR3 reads CASRSSYEQYF. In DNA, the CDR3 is TGTGCCAGCAGGTCCTCCTACGAGCAGTACTTC.

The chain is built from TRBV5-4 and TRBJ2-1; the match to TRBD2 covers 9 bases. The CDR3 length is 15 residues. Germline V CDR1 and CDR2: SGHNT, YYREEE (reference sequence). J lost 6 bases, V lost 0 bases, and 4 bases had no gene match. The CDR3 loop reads CASSLAAGGTNEQFF. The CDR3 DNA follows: TGTGCCAGCAGCTTGGCAGCGGGAGGAACCAATGAGCAGTTCTTC.

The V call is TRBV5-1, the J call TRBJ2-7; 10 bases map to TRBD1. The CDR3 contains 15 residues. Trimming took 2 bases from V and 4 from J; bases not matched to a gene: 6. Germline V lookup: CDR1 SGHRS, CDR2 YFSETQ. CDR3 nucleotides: TGCGCCAGCAGCTTAATGACAGGGGGCTTATACGAGCAGTACTTC. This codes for CASSLMTGGLYEQYF.

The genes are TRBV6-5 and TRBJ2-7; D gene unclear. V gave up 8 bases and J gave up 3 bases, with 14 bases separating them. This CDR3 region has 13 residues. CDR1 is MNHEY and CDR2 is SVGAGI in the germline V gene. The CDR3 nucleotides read TGTGCCAGCTCTCCTGGCATTAGCTACGAGCAGTACTTC. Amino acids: CASSPGISYEQYF.

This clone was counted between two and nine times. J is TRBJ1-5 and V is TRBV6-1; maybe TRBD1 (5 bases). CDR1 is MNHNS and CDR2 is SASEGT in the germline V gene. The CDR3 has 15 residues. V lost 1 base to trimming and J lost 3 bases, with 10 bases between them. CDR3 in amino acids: CASSEGEGTNQPQHF. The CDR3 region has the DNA TGTGCCAGCAGTGAAGGGGAAGGGACCAATCAGCCCCAGCATTTT.